Listed here are 10 T cell receptor beta chains from one sample, sequenced in a study of blood T cell repertoires in COVID-19 (dated by TCRdb to 2018 to 2020). The library was produced with the immunoSEQ multiplex PCR assay. TCRdb carries this immuneACCESS record with in-frame sequences only. Its versions omit some clonotypes, under half of them owing to an unresolved V gene in the studies checked, with the rest unexplained. Here the sample has 55,000 to 65,000 clones; around three quarters occur a single time. Jointly, the top ten make up 3% to 3.5% of the sample. Material: peripheral blood. These TCRs come from a man between 60 and 70 years old with acute or convalescent COVID-19.

The chain employs TRBV6-6 and TRBJ2-5, with D possibly being TRBD2 (5 bases). Germline V gives CDR1 MNHNY, CDR2 SVGAGI (reference sequence). V lost 10 bases to trimming and J lost 3 bases, with 15 bases between them. The CDR3 runs 13 residues. This CDR3 is CATSPHREETQYF. CDR3 nucleotides: TGTGCCACTAGCCCTCATCGCGAAGAGACCCAGTACTTC.

The chain employs TRBV19 and TRBJ2-7, with 7 bases fitting TRBD1. The CDR3 is 13 amino acids. Germline V CDR1 and CDR2: LNHDA, SQIVND (reference sequence). V lost 4 bases, J lost 3 bases, and 3 bases stayed unmatched. The CDR3 loop reads CASSKGDSYEQYF. The DNA for the CDR3 is TGTGCCAGTAGTAAGGGGGACAGCTACGAGCAGTACTTC.

V gene TRBV27 combines with J gene TRBJ1-1, with D unresolved. The V end was cut by 6 bases, the J end by 5 bases, with 7 bases between. The germline CDR1 and CDR2 sequences are MNHEY and SMNVEV (reference sequence). The CDR3 has 11 amino acids. Here the CDR3 reads CASRTGTEAFF. CDR3 bases: TGTGCCAGCAGGACTGGGACTGAAGCTTTCTTT.

The rearrangement uses TRBV9 and TRBJ1-1; a possible D gene is TRBD1 (6 bases). Germline V gene sequence: CDR1 SGDLS, CDR2 YYNGEE. V dropped 0 bases and J dropped 5 bases, with 11 bases sitting between them. CDR3 length equals 14 residues. This chain's CDR3 is CASSVGQDGTEAFF. The CDR3, as DNA: TGTGCCAGCAGCGTAGGACAGGACGGGACTGAAGCTTTCTTT.

This sequence joins TRBV11-2 and TRBJ2-1; TRBD1 aligns across 8 bases. J lost 8 bases, V lost 5 bases, and 14 bases had no gene match. There are 16 residues in the CDR3. CDR1 and CDR2 (germline): SGHAT, FQNNGV. The CDR3 sequence is CASSPPLWTGKDEQFF. In DNA form, the CDR3 reads TGTGCCAGCAGCCCTCCCCTCTGGACAGGGAAGGATGAGCAGTTCTTC.

CDR3 nucleotide sequence: TGTGCCAGCAGTCTGCGGGATAGCAATCAGCCCCAGCATTTT. This encodes CASSLRDSNQPQHF. The chain uses TRBV28 and TRBJ1-5; D remains ambiguous. The CDR3 extends over 14 amino acids. V lost 5 bases, J lost 0 bases, and 8 bases lay in between. Germline-derived CDR1 and CDR2 are MDHEN and SYDVKM. Using reference TRBV28 and TRBJ1-5 for the parts outside the CDR3, the full variable domain is DVKVTQSSRYLVKRTGEKVFLECVQDMDHENMFWYRQDPGLGLRLIYFSYDVKMKEKGDIPEGYSVSREKKERFSLILESASTNQTSMYLCASSLRDSNQPQHFGDGTRLSIL.

This clone was counted once. This sequence joins TRBV7-9 and TRBJ2-3; weak D call: TRBD1 (6 bases). Germline V lookup: CDR1 SEHNR, CDR2 FQNEAQ (reference sequence). CDR3 length: 14 amino acids. Trimming stripped 9 bases from V and 6 bases from J, with 19 bases between. CDR3 loop: CASSSRGRWDTQYF. The CDR3 nucleotides are TGTGCCAGTTCGAGCAGGGGCAGGTGGGATACGCAGTATTTT.

The gene calls are TRBV18 and TRBJ2-3; D might be TRBD1 (6 bases). The V and J ends lost 4 bases and 0 bases respectively, with 14 bases between them. Germline assignment: CDR1 KGHSH and CDR2 LQKENI. The CDR3 covers 16 residues. The CDR3 sequence is CASSRGAGASTDTQYF. In nucleotides, the CDR3 is TGTGCCAGCTCACGCGGCGCAGGGGCTAGCACAGATACGCAGTATTTT.

The rearrangement joins TRBV27 to TRBJ1-3, with a tentative D call TRBD1 (5 bases). Germline CDR1 reads MNHEY; CDR2 reads SMNVEV (reference sequence). This CDR3 has 15 amino acids. V was trimmed by 9 bases and J by 6 bases, leaving 21 bases between them. CDR3 coding DNA: TGTGCCAGAGGAAAGGAACAGGAACTAACAAACACCATATATTTT. It translates to CARGKEQELTNTIYF.

The table lists this clone with a few counts. This chain uses TRBV5-1 with TRBJ2-1; 11 bases map to TRBD2. Germline-derived CDR1 and CDR2 are SGHRS and YFSETQ. V lost 3 bases, J lost 4 bases, and 9 bases stayed unmatched. This CDR3 comprises 17 residues. For the CDR3, the DNA is TGCGCCAGCAGCTGGGTTGGACTAGCGGGTGTGTACAATGAGCAGTTCTTC. This sequence encodes CASSWVGLAGVYNEQFF.